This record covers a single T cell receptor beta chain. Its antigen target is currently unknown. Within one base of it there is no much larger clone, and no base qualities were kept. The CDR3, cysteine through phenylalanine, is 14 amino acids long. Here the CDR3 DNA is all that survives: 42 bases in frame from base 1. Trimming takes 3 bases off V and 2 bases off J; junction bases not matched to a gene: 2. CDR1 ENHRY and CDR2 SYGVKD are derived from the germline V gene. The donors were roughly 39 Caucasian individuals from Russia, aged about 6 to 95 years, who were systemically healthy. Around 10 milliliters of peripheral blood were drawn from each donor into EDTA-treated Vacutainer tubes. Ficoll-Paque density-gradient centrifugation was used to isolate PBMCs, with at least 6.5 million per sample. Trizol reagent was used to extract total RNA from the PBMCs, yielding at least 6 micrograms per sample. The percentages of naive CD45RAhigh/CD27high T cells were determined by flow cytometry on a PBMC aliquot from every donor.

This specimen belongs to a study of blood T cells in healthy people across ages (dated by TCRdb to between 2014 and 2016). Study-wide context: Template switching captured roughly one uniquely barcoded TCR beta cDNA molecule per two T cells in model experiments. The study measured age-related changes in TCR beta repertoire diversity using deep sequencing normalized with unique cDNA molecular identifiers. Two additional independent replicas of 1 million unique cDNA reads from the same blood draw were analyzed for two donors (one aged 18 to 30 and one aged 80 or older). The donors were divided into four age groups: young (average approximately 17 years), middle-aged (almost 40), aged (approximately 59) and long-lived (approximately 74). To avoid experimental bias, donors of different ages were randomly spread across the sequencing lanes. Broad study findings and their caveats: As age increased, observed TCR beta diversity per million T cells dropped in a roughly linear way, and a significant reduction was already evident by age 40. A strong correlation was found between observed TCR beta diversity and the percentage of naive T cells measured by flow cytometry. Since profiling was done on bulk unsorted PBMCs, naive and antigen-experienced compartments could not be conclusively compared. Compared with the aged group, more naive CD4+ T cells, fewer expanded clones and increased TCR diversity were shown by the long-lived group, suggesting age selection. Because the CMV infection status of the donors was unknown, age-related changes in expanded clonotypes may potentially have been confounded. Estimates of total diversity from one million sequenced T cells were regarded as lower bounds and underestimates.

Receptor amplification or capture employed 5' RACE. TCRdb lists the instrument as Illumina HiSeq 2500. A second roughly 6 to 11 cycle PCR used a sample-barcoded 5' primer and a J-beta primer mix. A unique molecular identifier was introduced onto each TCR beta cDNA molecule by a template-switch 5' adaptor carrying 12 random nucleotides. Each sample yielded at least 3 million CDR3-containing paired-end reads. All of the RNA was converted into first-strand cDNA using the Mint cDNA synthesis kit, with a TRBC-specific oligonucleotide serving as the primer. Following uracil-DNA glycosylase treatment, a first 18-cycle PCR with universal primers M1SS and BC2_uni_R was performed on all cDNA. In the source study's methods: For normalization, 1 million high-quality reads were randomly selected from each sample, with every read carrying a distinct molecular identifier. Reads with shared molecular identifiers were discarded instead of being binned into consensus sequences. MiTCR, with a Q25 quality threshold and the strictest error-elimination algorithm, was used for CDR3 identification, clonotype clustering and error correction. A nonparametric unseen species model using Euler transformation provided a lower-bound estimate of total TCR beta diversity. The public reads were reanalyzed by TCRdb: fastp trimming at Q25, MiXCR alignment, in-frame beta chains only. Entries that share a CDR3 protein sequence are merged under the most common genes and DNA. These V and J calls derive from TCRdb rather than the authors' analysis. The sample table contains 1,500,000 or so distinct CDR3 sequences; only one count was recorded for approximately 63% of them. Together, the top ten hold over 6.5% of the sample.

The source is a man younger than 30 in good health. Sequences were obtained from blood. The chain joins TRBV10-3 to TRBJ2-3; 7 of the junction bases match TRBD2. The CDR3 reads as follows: CAISELAYTDTQYF. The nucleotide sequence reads TGTGCCATCAGTGAACTAGCGTACACAGATACGCAGTATTTT.